Below, 27 T cell receptor beta chains from the same sample are listed, as sequenced in a study of blood T cell repertoires in COVID-19. Measured with immunoSEQ multiplex PCR; TCRdb has only the in-frame clones, and not every one. The table shows roughly 260,000 clones, with about 89% occurring only once. Sequencing input: peripheral blood. The receptors come from a man in his forties who had recovered from COVID-19.

The rearrangement links TRBV29-1 to TRBJ1-2; 8 nucleotides match TRBD1. The trim removed 4 bases at V and 5 bases at J, leaving 6 bases unmatched. The length of the CDR3 is 13 residues. From germline, CDR1 is SQVTM and CDR2 ANQGSEA. The CDR3: CSVGRQGLYGYTF. The CDR3 region has the DNA TGCAGCGTTGGGAGACAGGGGTTATATGGCTACACCTTC.

The chain joins TRBV11-1 to TRBJ2-3; TRBD2 agrees at 10 bases. Per the germline V gene, CDR1 is SGHAT and CDR2 is FQDESV (reference sequence). The CDR3 has 15 residues. V was pared by 4 bases and J by 1 base, with 2 bases of the junction left unmatched. The CDR3 region has the DNA TGTGCCAGCAGCTCCGGGACTAGCGGCACAGATACGCAGTATTTT. Amino acids: CASSSGTSGTDTQYF.

V usage is TRBV6-5 and J usage is TRBJ2-2; 10 bases are a match to TRBD2. The junction had 0 bases not matched to a gene; V was cut back by 2 bases and J by 3 bases. Germline V gives CDR1 MNHEY, CDR2 SVGAGI. The CDR3 is 15 amino acids. The DNA for the CDR3 is TGTGCCAGCAGTTACGGACTAGCGGACACCGGGGAGCTGTTTTTT. Protein sequence: CASSYGLADTGELFF.

The rearrangement joins TRBV9 to TRBJ2-3, with 11 nucleotides matching TRBD2. The CDR3 extends over 19 amino acids. CDR1 and CDR2 (germline): SGDLS, YYNGEE. V dropped 2 bases and J dropped 1; count of bases not matched to a gene: 12. This CDR3 reads CASSVLGTSGGLGTDTQYF. CDR3 nucleotides: TGTGCCAGCAGCGTTCTAGGTACTAGCGGGGGTCTGGGCACAGATACGCAGTATTTT.

V is TRBV4-3 and J is TRBJ2-1; 9 bases align to TRBD2. V shed 8 bases, J shed 9 bases, and the junction held 5 bases outside the gene matches. In germline, CDR1 is LGHNA, CDR2 YSLEER. The CDR3 covers 12 residues. The CDR3, as DNA: TGCGCCAGCGGTTCGACTAGCGGTGAGCAGTTCTTC. This sequence encodes CASGSTSGEQFF.

This chain joins TRBV27 and TRBJ2-5; 12 positions agree with TRBD2. Germline V gene data show CDR1 as MNHEY and CDR2 as SMNVEV (reference sequence). The CDR3 runs to 15 residues. The junction had 6 bases not matched to a gene; V was cut back by 5 bases and J by 5 bases. The CDR3 sequence: CASSASGRAGETQYF. The CDR3 nucleotides read TGTGCCAGCAGTGCTAGCGGGAGGGCCGGGGAGACCCAGTACTTC.

This clone was picked up one time. Here the CDR3 DNA reads TGTGCCAGCAGCTTAATGGCTAGCGGGGGCCAAGAGACCCAGTACTTC. Amino acids: CASSLMASGGQETQYF. The chain joins TRBV7-6 to TRBJ2-5; TRBD2 aligns across 10 bases. Germline V gene sequence: CDR1 SGHVS, CDR2 FNYEAQ. This CDR3 has 16 residues. The ends lost 2 bases at V and 1 base at J; junction bases unmatched: 4.

CDR3 protein: CASRPQGTSNQPQHF. CDR3 coding DNA: TGTGCCAGTCGACCACAGGGAACTAGCAATCAGCCCCAGCATTTT. V gene TRBV19 combines with J gene TRBJ1-5; TRBD1 is a possible D gene (6 bases). Per germline, CDR1 LNHDA and CDR2 SQIVND (reference sequence). CDR3 size: 15 residues. Trimming pared 8 bases from V and 0 bases from J, leaving 14 bases between. Full variable domain (remainder filled in from reference TRBV19 and TRBJ1-5): DGGITQSPKYLFRKEGQNVTLSCEQNLNHDAMYWYRQDPGQGLRLIYYSQIVNDFQKGDIAEGYSVSREKKESFPLTVTSAQKNPTAFYLCASRPQGTSNQPQHFGDGTRLSIL.

The V and J genes are TRBV6-5 and TRBJ1-1; a possible D gene is TRBD1 (5 bases). Germline V gives CDR1 MNHEY, CDR2 SVGAGI. CDR3 length: 15 amino acids. The germline V and J ends were trimmed by 1 base and 4 bases, with 13 bases remaining between them. The CDR3 DNA sequence: TGTGCCAGCAGTTACTTTCAGGGCGGGGGCACTGAAGCTTTCTTT. This translates into CASSYFQGGGTEAFF.

CDR3 amino acids: CASSYKGSGSYEQYF. The CDR3, as DNA: TGTGCCAGCAGTTACAAGGGGTCTGGCTCCTACGAGCAGTACTTC. The J gene is TRBJ2-7, the V gene TRBV6-2 or TRBV6-3; perhaps TRBD1 as D (5 bases). The V gene's germline CDR1 is MNHEY and CDR2 SVGEGT. Trimming pared 2 bases from V and 0 bases from J, leaving 11 bases between. The length of the CDR3 is 15 residues.

This clone was seen many times. The chain links TRBV25-1 to TRBJ2-2; TRBD2 might be the D (6 bases). The CDR3 contains 16 residues. Germline lookup yields CDR1 MGHDK and CDR2 SYGVNS. V lost 3 bases to trimming and J lost 8 bases, with 19 bases between them. DNA of the CDR3: TGTGCCAGCAGTGAGGGGACTTTGGGTGTTTTAGGGGAGCTGTTTTTT. It translates to CASSEGTLGVLGELFF.

J is TRBJ2-1 and V is TRBV5-1, with 9 bases matching TRBD1. Trimming at V came to 4 bases and at J to 6 bases, leaving 14 bases not matched to a gene. This CDR3 region has 17 residues. Germline CDR1 SGHRS, CDR2 YFSETQ. The CDR3 spells CASSITPDRGSGNEQFF. The CDR3 region has the DNA TGCGCCAGCAGCATAACTCCCGACAGGGGGTCCGGCAATGAGCAGTTCTTC. Combining the CDR3 with reference TRBV5-1 and TRBJ2-1 gives the whole variable domain KAGVTQTPRYLIKTRGQQVTLSCSPISGHRSVSWYQQTPGQGLQFLFEYFSETQRNKGNFPGRFSGRQFSNSRSEMNVSTLELGDSALYLCASSITPDRGSGNEQFFGPGTRLTVL.

The chain links TRBV5-4 to TRBJ2-7, with a weak D call TRBD1 (5 bases). This CDR3 region has 16 residues. Germline CDR1 reads SGHNT; CDR2 reads YYREEE (reference sequence). Trimming pared 2 bases from V and 6 bases from J, leaving 21 bases between. This chain's CDR3 is CASSFSVRQGWAEQYF. The CDR3, as DNA: TGTGCCAGCAGCTTTTCCGTTCGGCAGGGTTGGGCCGAGCAGTACTTC. Based on the CDR3 plus reference TRBV5-4 and TRBJ2-7, the full variable domain is ETGVTQSPTHLIKTRGQQVTLRCSSQSGHNTVSWYQQALGQGPQFIFQYYREEENGRGNFPPRFSGLQFPNYSSELNVNALELDDSALYLCASSFSVRQGWAEQYFGPGTRLTVT.

The chain couples TRBV20-1 to TRBJ2-1, with D possibly matching TRBD2 (5 bases). The CDR3 has 14 amino acids. Germline V CDR1 and CDR2: DFQATT, SNEGSKA (reference sequence). The ends were cut back, 3 bases at V and 4 bases at J, with 13 bases in the middle. CDR3 region: CSASGGLGYNEQFF. In DNA, the CDR3 is TGCAGTGCTAGTGGCGGGTTAGGTTACAATGAGCAGTTCTTC.

The chain recombines TRBV9 with TRBJ2-3, with 8 positions matching TRBD2. Trimming cost V 4 bases and J 5 bases; bases outside gene matches: 9. This CDR3 is 15 amino acids long. CDR1 is SGDLS, CDR2 YYNGEE, per germline. Here the CDR3 reads CASSSQAGAGDTQYF. CDR3 nucleotides: TGTGCCAGCAGCTCTCAAGCGGGAGCGGGAGATACGCAGTATTTT. Based on the CDR3 plus reference TRBV9 and TRBJ2-3, the full variable domain is DSGVTQTPKHLITATGQRVTLRCSPRSGDLSVYWYQQSLDQGLQFLIQYYNGEERAKGNILERFSAQQFPDLHSELNLSSLELGDSALYFCASSSQAGAGDTQYFGPGTRLTVL.

CDR3: CAISELAGGPQVPYEQYF. Written as DNA, the CDR3 is TGTGCCATCAGTGAGTTAGCGGGGGGGCCTCAAGTTCCCTACGAGCAGTACTTC. This rearrangement joins TRBV10-3 to TRBJ2-7; TRBD2 aligns across 11 bases. Germline V gene data show CDR1 as ENHRY and CDR2 as SYGVKD. The V segment lost 1 base and the J segment 2 bases; nucleotides outside the gene matches: 10. CDR3 length: 18 amino acids.

This clone was recorded a few times. The V call is TRBV11-2, the J call TRBJ2-3; TRBD1 matches at 7 bases. This CDR3 contains 16 residues. J lost 4 bases, V lost 1 base, and 8 bases had no gene match. Germline CDR1 is SGHAT and CDR2 is FQNNGV. For the CDR3, the DNA is TGTGCCAGCAGCTTAGTTGGGCAGGGGGACCCAGATACGCAGTATTTT. Translating gives CASSLVGQGDPDTQYF.

The chain carries TRBV6-2 or TRBV6-3 and TRBJ1-1, with a possible D match to TRBD1 (5 bases). Looked up from germline, CDR1 is MNHEY and CDR2 is SVGEGT. Trimming pared 3 bases from V and 2 bases from J, leaving 13 bases between. The CDR3 spans 15 residues. The CDR3: CASSYGAVANTEAFF. DNA of the CDR3: TGTGCCAGCAGTTATGGGGCAGTCGCAAACACTGAAGCTTTCTTT.

This chain joins TRBV7-7 and TRBJ1-4, with TRBD1 matching 9 bases. Unmatched junction bases numbered 18, after V lost 6 bases and J lost 1 base. Germline V CDR1 and CDR2: SSHAT, FNYEAQ (reference sequence). This CDR3 has 20 amino acids. The CDR3 loop is CASSSCRDRAFGKTNEKLFF. The CDR3 DNA sequence: TGTGCCAGCAGTTCATGCCGGGACAGGGCTTTCGGAAAAACTAATGAAAAACTGTTTTTT.

This clone was detected once. J is TRBJ1-2 and V is TRBV5-6; the match to TRBD1 covers 8 bases. The CDR3 is 14 amino acids. CDR1 is SGHDT, CDR2 YYEEEE, per germline. V shed 2 bases, J shed 8 bases, and the junction held 8 bases outside the gene matches. CDR3 sequence: CASSFLDRVRGYTF. CDR3 bases: TGTGCCAGCAGCTTTCTGGACAGGGTTAGGGGCTACACCTTC.

The CDR3 coding sequence is TGTGCCAGCAGCTTACGACTAGCGGGGGGGCTCTTCGAGCAGTACTTC. This encodes CASSLRLAGGLFEQYF. This chain links TRBV11-2 with TRBJ2-7, with 14 bases fitting TRBD2. Germline V gene data show CDR1 as SGHAT and CDR2 as FQNNGV. After removal of 2 bases from V and 6 bases from J, the junction contained 6 bases not matched to a gene. The CDR3 is 16 residues long.

Points on this clone: One end of the junction does not line up with germline, which may come from a read error. The genes are TRBV5-1 and TRBJ1-3, with 7 bases fitting TRBD1. The CDR3 totals 16 residues. CDR1 and CDR2 from the germline V gene are SGHRS and YFSETQ. CDR3 protein: CASSVFETGSGNIIYF. The CDR3 DNA reads as TGCGCCAGCAGCGTTTTTGAGACAGGGTCTGGAAACATCATATATTTT.

This chain connects TRBV6-1 to TRBJ1-5; TRBD1 matches 8 bases. Germline trimming cut 3 bases from V and 0 bases from J; bases unmatched to any gene: 10. The CDR3 is made up of 18 amino acids. Germline CDR1 and CDR2: MNHNS and SASEGT. DNA for the CDR3: TGTGCCAGCAGTGAGGACAGGGCAGCCCCGGGTAGCAATCAGCCCCAGCATTTT. This sequence encodes CASSEDRAAPGSNQPQHF.

CDR3 amino acids: CASSWTADNSPLHF. CDR3 sequence (DNA): TGTGCCAGCTCGTGGACAGCGGATAATTCACCCCTCCACTTT. V and J are TRBV18 and TRBJ1-6; D may be TRBD1 (6 bases). The CDR3 is 14 amino acids. V was pared by 6 bases and J by 5 bases, with 11 bases between. Germline V gene lookup returns CDR1 KGHSH and CDR2 LQKENI. Complete variable domain (other parts from reference TRBV18 and TRBJ1-6): NAGVMQNPRHLVRRRGQEARLRCSPMKGHSHVYWYRQLPEEGLKFMVYLQKENIIDESGMPKERFSAEFPKEGPSILRIQQVVRGDSAAYFCASSWTADNSPLHFGNGTRLTVT.

The gene calls are TRBV5-1 and TRBJ1-4, with TRBD1 matching over 11 bases. The CDR3 sequence is 15 residues long. The J segment lost 3 bases and the V segment lost 3 bases, leaving 1 base of the junction unmatched. Germline values: CDR1 SGHRS, CDR2 YFSETQ. CDR3 coding DNA: TGCGCCAGCAGCTGGGGACAGGGGGCTAATGAAAAACTGTTTTTT. Translation: CASSWGQGANEKLFF.

This clone was observed once. The CDR3: CASSYTRTTDTQYF. DNA of the CDR3: TGTGCCAGCAGCTACACTAGGACGACAGATACGCAGTATTTT. J is TRBJ2-3 and V is TRBV11-2, with TRBD2 as a possible D gene (5 bases). The germline gives CDR1 SGHAT, CDR2 FQNNGV. V shed 4 bases and J shed 3 bases, with 11 bases lying between them. The CDR3 consists of 14 residues.

At least ten counts were recorded for this clone. The V gene is TRBV7-9, the J gene TRBJ2-4; TRBD2 might be the D (7 bases). V lost 1 base and J 1 base, leaving 11 bases between the germline ends. CDR3 length: 16 amino acids. Germline CDR1 reads SEHNR; CDR2 reads FQNEAQ (reference sequence). CDR3 coding DNA: TGTGCCAGCAGCTTAGAACAGGGAGGGGCCAAAAACATTCAGTACTTC. It translates to CASSLEQGGAKNIQYF.